Presented here are 27 T cell receptor beta chains from one specimen sequenced in a study of blood T cell repertoires in COVID-19. Here immunoSEQ multiplex PCR was the method, and the copy in TCRdb shows in-frame clones only, minus some. Of about 73,000 clones listed, 82% are singletons. Sequenced input: peripheral blood. These receptors came from a woman aged 55-75 years with acute or convalescent COVID-19.

The chain has TRBV11-2 and TRBJ1-2; a weak D match, TRBD1 (5 bases). Per germline, CDR1 SGHAT and CDR2 FQNNGV. V dropped 0 bases and J dropped 2 bases, with 10 bases sitting between them. There are 15 residues in the CDR3. The CDR3 DNA reads as TGTGCCAGCAGCTTAGAAGGGGCGTCAAACTATGGCTACACCTTC. Protein sequence: CASSLEGASNYGYTF.

V usage is TRBV2 and J usage is TRBJ1-3; D is undetermined. Germline V gene sequence: CDR1 SNHLY, CDR2 FYNNEI. The CDR3 is 13 residues long. Trimming left V 7 bases short and J 3 bases short, with 10 bases between. CDR3 sequence: CASKEGSGNTIYF. Here the CDR3 DNA reads TGTGCCAGCAAGGAGGGTAGTGGAAACACCATATATTTT.

J is TRBJ2-5 and V is TRBV9, with 12 bases matching TRBD2. The CDR3 consists of 17 residues. J was trimmed by 4 bases and V by 4 bases; bases with no gene match: 11. Per germline, CDR1 SGDLS and CDR2 YYNGEE. The CDR3 region is CASSSRLAGATPETQYF. In DNA, the CDR3 is TGTGCCAGCAGCTCCCGACTAGCGGGGGCAACCCCAGAGACCCAGTACTTC.

The gene calls are TRBV7-2 and TRBJ1-2; no clear D. This CDR3 is built from 13 residues. The germline CDR1 and CDR2 sequences are SGHTA and FQGNSA. V shed 3 bases and J shed 2 bases, with 7 bases lying between them. The CDR3 reads CASSLNKNYGYTF. CDR3 DNA sequence: TGTGCCAGCAGCTTGAACAAAAACTATGGCTACACCTTC.

CDR3 sequence (DNA): TGTGCCAGCTCACCTGGACAGGGGCCAGAGGGCTACACCTTC. Translating gives CASSPGQGPEGYTF. This sequence joins TRBV18 and TRBJ1-2, with 9 bases lining up with TRBD1. This CDR3 is built from 14 residues. CDR1 and CDR2 from the germline V gene are KGHSH and LQKENI. V shed 3 bases and J 8 bases; nucleotides not matched to a gene: 7.

The gene calls are TRBV2 and TRBJ1-4; 7 bases fit TRBD1. Germline-derived CDR1 and CDR2 are SNHLY and FYNNEI. This CDR3 has 14 residues. J gave up 4 bases and V 6 bases, and 5 bases lay outside the gene matches. This CDR3 reads CASSQQGGNEKLFF. CDR3 sequence (DNA): TGTGCCAGCAGCCAGCAGGGGGGTAATGAAAAACTGTTTTTT.

The J gene is TRBJ1-2, the V gene TRBV14; D remains unclear. The CDR3 has 13 amino acids. Germline V lookup: CDR1 SGHDN, CDR2 FVKESK. Trimming took 4 bases from V and 4 from J, leaving 10 bases between them. CDR3: CASSRALTYGYTF. CDR3 DNA: TGTGCCAGCAGCCGGGCATTAACCTATGGCTACACCTTC.

Here the CDR3 reads CASSFKTNYGYTF. In nucleotides, the CDR3 is TGTGCCAGCAGTTTCAAAACTAACTATGGCTACACCTTC. The chain links TRBV12-3 or TRBV12-4 to TRBJ1-2; D not certain. V lost 3 bases, J lost 0 bases, and 5 bases lay in between. This CDR3 is 13 amino acids long.

The V gene is TRBV27, the J gene TRBJ1-6, with D possibly being TRBD1 (6 bases). CDR1 and CDR2 (germline): MNHEY, SMNVEV (reference sequence). V was pared by 2 bases and J by 7 bases, with 15 bases between. This CDR3 is built from 16 residues. CDR3 protein: CASSLTGGRKNSPLHF. The CDR3 coding sequence is TGTGCCAGCAGTTTAACGGGGGGCAGGAAGAATTCACCCCTCCACTTT.

CDR3 in amino acids: CASSHPGRGNTEAFF. The CDR3 nucleotides read TGTGCCAGCAGCCATCCGGGGAGGGGGAACACTGAAGCTTTCTTT. This rearrangement joins TRBV3-1 (or the pseudogene TRBV3-2) to TRBJ1-1, with D maybe TRBD1 (5 bases). Germline V gene lookup returns CDR1 LGHDT and CDR2 YNNKEL (reference sequence). Trimming removed 3 bases at V and 1 base at J, with 12 bases between. The CDR3 is 15 residues long.

The J gene is TRBJ2-7, the V gene TRBV6-1; 10 nucleotides agree with TRBD1. Germline V gene lookup returns CDR1 MNHNS and CDR2 SASEGT. The CDR3 is 15 residues long. The J segment lost 4 bases and the V segment lost 3 bases, leaving 6 bases of the junction unmatched. The CDR3 nucleotides read TGTGCCAGCAGTGAGGAGACAGGGGGCGCATACGAGCAGTACTTC. The encoded protein is CASSEETGGAYEQYF.

The chain has TRBV24-1 and TRBJ1-2; possibly TRBD1 for D (6 bases). CDR1 KGHDR and CDR2 SFDVKD come from the germline V gene. V lost 4 bases and J 8 bases, leaving 16 bases between the germline ends. The CDR3 is 14 residues long. The CDR3 coding sequence is TGTGCCACCAGTGACGCTCGGACAGCTCGAGGCTACACCTTC. Residues: CATSDARTARGYTF.

The chain uses TRBV2 and TRBJ1-2; tentative D call: TRBD1 (5 bases). Per the germline V gene, CDR1 is SNHLY and CDR2 is FYNNEI. The CDR3 contains 12 residues. V lost 6 bases and J 8 bases, leaving 13 bases between the germline ends. The CDR3 bases are TGTGCCAGCAGAACAGGTGGTGAGGGCTACACCTTC. Protein product: CASRTGGEGYTF.

This clone was detected only a few times. The CDR3 here is CASSPPGTPLRYTF. CDR3 bases: TGTGCCAGCTCACCACCGGGGACTCCTCTTCGCTACACCTTC. The chain is built from TRBV18 and TRBJ1-2; D might be TRBD1 (5 bases). Between the trimmed V and J ends, which lost 0 bases and 9 bases, there was a span of 14 bases. From germline, CDR1 is KGHSH and CDR2 LQKENI. The length of the CDR3 is 14 residues.

This clone was picked up one time. This chain links TRBV19 with TRBJ1-2; D gene unclear. The V gene lost 2 bases and the J gene lost 5 bases, with 15 bases spanning the gap. CDR1 is LNHDA, CDR2 SQIVND, per germline (reference sequence). The CDR3 runs 15 residues. For the CDR3, the DNA is TGTGCCAGTAGTATAACGGGTTCGAGCAAGTATGGCTACACCTTC. Translated: CASSITGSSKYGYTF. The full variable domain, with the rest looked up from reference TRBV19 and TRBJ1-2, is DGGITQSPKYLFRKEGQNVTLSCEQNLNHDAMYWYRQDPGQGLRLIYYSQIVNDFQKGDIAEGYSVSREKKESFPLTVTSAQKNPTAFYLCASSITGSSKYGYTFGSGTRLTVV.

The chain is built from TRBV5-4 and TRBJ2-7; 8 bases line up with TRBD2. The CDR3 sequence is 16 residues long. Germline-derived CDR1 and CDR2 are SGHNT and YYREEE (reference sequence). J gave up 0 bases and V 4 bases, and 9 bases lay outside the gene matches. Here the CDR3 reads CASSPMSGGGSYEQYF. CDR3 DNA: TGTGCCAGCAGCCCAATGAGCGGGGGCGGCTCCTACGAGCAGTACTTC.

This clone was seen just once. The genes are TRBV11-2 and TRBJ2-1, with 11 bases identical to TRBD2. CDR1 SGHAT and CDR2 FQNNGV come from the germline V gene. CDR3 length: 16 amino acids. V shed 0 bases and J 6 bases; nucleotides not matched to a gene: 4. CDR3 bases: TGTGCCAGCAGCTTAGAGATACTAGCGGGAGTCAATGAGCAGTTCTTC. It translates to CASSLEILAGVNEQFF.

V and J are TRBV7-9 and TRBJ2-2; 9 bases match TRBD1. The CDR3 runs to 16 residues. V shed 5 bases and J 3 bases; nucleotides not matched to a gene: 7. Germline CDR1 SEHNR, CDR2 FQNEAQ (reference sequence). The DNA of the CDR3 is TGTGCCAGCAGCCAAGGGACAGGGTTTTACACCGGGGAGCTGTTTTTT. This sequence encodes CASSQGTGFYTGELFF. Based on the CDR3 plus reference TRBV7-9 and TRBJ2-2, the full variable domain is DTGVSQNPRHKITKRGQNVTFRCDPISEHNRLYWYRQTLGQGPEFLTYFQNEAQLEKSRLLSDRFSAERPKGSFSTLEIQRTEQGDSAMYLCASSQGTGFYTGELFFGEGSRLTVL.

V is TRBV5-4 and J is TRBJ1-2; D is perhaps TRBD1 (5 bases). Germline CDR1 and CDR2: SGHNT and YYREEE (reference sequence). With 0 bases removed from V and 8 bases from J, the gap between germline ends came to 14 bases. The CDR3 covers 14 residues. CDR3 region: CASSLAGREGGYTF. The CDR3 nucleotides read TGTGCCAGCAGCTTGGCCGGCAGGGAAGGAGGCTACACCTTC.

A single count supports this clone. V usage is TRBV13 and J usage is TRBJ2-3, with TRBD2 matching 10 bases. Per the germline V gene, CDR1 is PRHDT and CDR2 is FYEKMQ (reference sequence). This CDR3 is built from 15 residues. Germline trimming cut 5 bases from V and 3 bases from J; bases unmatched to any gene: 5. The CDR3 reads CASSPGLAVTDTQYF. CDR3 in DNA: TGTGCCAGCAGCCCTGGACTAGCGGTTACAGATACGCAGTATTTT.

The genes are TRBV7-9 and TRBJ1-6; possible D gene TRBD1, 5 bases. V dropped 2 bases and J dropped 9 bases, with 14 bases sitting between them. The CDR3 contains 15 residues. Germline V gene data show CDR1 as SEHNR and CDR2 as FQNEAQ (reference sequence). The CDR3 loop is CASSLSVDGGSPLHF. CDR3 DNA: TGTGCCAGCAGCTTATCCGTCGACGGGGGTTCACCCCTCCACTTT.

The chain combines TRBV7-2 with TRBJ2-1, with 8 bases lining up with TRBD1. CDR3 length: 17 residues. Germline-derived CDR1 and CDR2 are SGHTA and FQGNSA. The V gene end was trimmed by 6 bases and the J gene end by 4 bases; junction bases not matched to a gene: 14. The DNA of the CDR3 is TGTGCCAGCAGTCTAGGCGGGACAGGCGGTACGTACAATGAGCAGTTCTTC. This encodes CASSLGGTGGTYNEQFF.

This chain connects TRBV5-1 to TRBJ2-1; 8 bases line up with TRBD2. Germline V CDR1 and CDR2: SGHRS, YFSETQ. The junction had 11 bases not matched to a gene; V was cut back by 6 bases and J by 3 bases. CDR3 length equals 16 residues. CDR3 in DNA: TGCGCCAGCACCCCATCGCCCGGGAGGGTCTACAATGAGCAGTTCTTC. This sequence encodes CASTPSPGRVYNEQFF.

CDR3 loop: CASSPRENYGYTF. Here the CDR3 DNA reads TGTGCCAGCAGCCCACGGGAGAACTATGGCTACACCTTC. The rearrangement uses TRBV12-3 or TRBV12-4 and TRBJ1-2, with D uncertain. CDR3 size: 13 residues. Trimming left V 6 bases short and J 2 bases short, with 10 bases between.

CDR3 coding DNA: TGTGCCAGCAGTCCCCGGGGGACAGGGGTTCATGGCTACACCTTC. It encodes CASSPRGTGVHGYTF. V and J are TRBV7-8 and TRBJ1-2, with TRBD1 matching 10 bases. Trimming at V came to 6 bases and at J to 6 bases, leaving 10 bases not matched to a gene. The CDR3 is 15 residues long. Germline V gene data show CDR1 as SGHVS and CDR2 as FQNEAQ.

The V and J genes are TRBV13 and TRBJ2-3; D perhaps matches TRBD1 (5 bases). The CDR3 is 11 residues long. The V gene lost 1 base and the J gene lost 11 bases, with 7 bases spanning the gap. In germline, CDR1 is PRHDT, CDR2 FYEKMQ (reference sequence). The CDR3 DNA is TGTGCCAGCAGCTTAGCAGGGATGCAGTATTTT. This sequence encodes CASSLAGMQYF.

J is TRBJ2-5 and V is TRBV15; 7 nucleotides agree with TRBD1. The CDR3 covers 15 residues. V lost 4 bases and J lost 1; bases outside the gene matches: 6. Per germline, CDR1 LNHNV and CDR2 YYDKDF (reference sequence). CDR3 DNA sequence: TGTGCCACCAGCACTACATCAGGGGGCCAAGAGACCCAGTACTTC. Its protein is CATSTTSGGQETQYF.